The 27 T cell receptor beta chains given below trace back to one sample, sequenced in a study of Ad26.COV2.S vaccination and SARS-CoV-2 variants. Profiling relied on immunoSEQ multiplex PCR, and the TCRdb table lists in-frame clones only, not all of them. The sample has 300,000 to 400,000 clones, 70% to 90% seen once. Stated treatment: around 19 received Ad26.COV2.S at low or high dose, single or two shots; roughly five received placebo; per-sample allocation not given. Each sample was drawn 63 days after the first injection (of vaccine or placebo). Sequencing used peripheral blood, obtained in a trial of Ad26.COV2.S vaccine versus placebo. The receptor source for this set is a person aged 18-65 years who received the Ad26.COV2.S COVID-19 vaccine or a placebo.

The chain couples TRBV6-5 to TRBJ1-1; D gene unclear. Germline V gene lookup returns CDR1 MNHEY and CDR2 SVGAGI. This CDR3 has 11 amino acids. The V end lost 6 bases, the J end lost 12 bases, and 14 bases lay between the germline ends. CDR3 DNA: TGTGCCAGCAGGAGTCAGGTGAGAACTTTCTTT. Translation gives CASRSQVRTFF.

The CDR3 loop is CSAGGWDGYTF. CDR3 DNA: TGCAGTGCCGGTGGGTGGGATGGCTACACCTTC. The chain links TRBV20-1 to TRBJ1-2; D gene ambiguous. CDR3 length: 11 residues. Trimming removed 6 bases at V and 6 bases at J, with 11 bases between. Germline V gene data show CDR1 as DFQATT and CDR2 as SNEGSKA (reference sequence).

This chain links TRBV7-8 with TRBJ2-3, with TRBD2 matching 8 bases. This CDR3 contains 15 residues. The germline V gene encodes CDR1 SGHVS and CDR2 FQNEAQ. V dropped 6 bases and J dropped 4; count of bases not matched to a gene: 9. The CDR3: CASSFVAGSSDTQYF. The DNA of the CDR3 is TGTGCCAGCAGTTTTGTAGCGGGGAGCTCAGATACGCAGTATTTT.

This clone has a handful of counts. The J gene is TRBJ2-2, the V gene TRBV10-2; D remains unclear. Looked up from germline, CDR1 is WSHSY and CDR2 is SAAADI. V was shortened by 7 bases and J by 3 bases, with 6 bases between the two germline ends. The CDR3 is 12 residues long. CDR3 in amino acids: CASMGDTGELFF. In DNA, the CDR3 is TGCGCCAGCATGGGCGACACCGGGGAGCTGTTTTTT.

This chain links TRBV19 with TRBJ1-6, with D maybe TRBD1 (5 bases). The CDR3 is made up of 16 amino acids. The germline gives CDR1 LNHDA, CDR2 SQIVND (reference sequence). Trimming removed 7 bases at V and 0 bases at J, with 13 bases between. DNA for the CDR3: TGTGCCAGTACCCTGACAGCTCTCTCCTATAATTCACCCCTCCACTTT. Its protein product is CASTLTALSYNSPLHF.

The rearrangement joins TRBV7-9 to TRBJ2-2; TRBD1 aligns across 8 bases. The CDR3 is made up of 16 amino acids. Germline loops: CDR1 SEHNR, CDR2 FQNEAQ (reference sequence). V lost 6 bases and J lost 1; bases outside the gene matches: 7. The CDR3 region has the DNA TGTGCCAGCAGTTTTACCGGGACAGGGAACACCGGGGAGCTGTTTTTT. Translation gives CASSFTGTGNTGELFF.

The chain combines TRBV3-1 (or the pseudogene TRBV3-2) with TRBJ2-5; 10 bases align to TRBD1. The length of the CDR3 is 16 residues. With V trimmed by 2 bases and J by 0 bases, 3 bases remained unmatched. CDR1 LGHDT and CDR2 YNNKEL come from the germline V gene (reference sequence). In nucleotides, the CDR3 is TGTGCCAGCAGCCAACTGACAGGGGGCTACCAAGAGACCCAGTACTTC. It specifies CASSQLTGGYQETQYF.

The J gene is TRBJ1-5, the V gene TRBV28, with 7 nucleotides matching TRBD1. This CDR3 spans 15 amino acids. With V trimmed by 6 bases and J by 2 bases, 7 bases remained unmatched. Germline CDR1 MDHEN, CDR2 SYDVKM. CDR3 residues: CASSPPGQRNQPQHF. The CDR3 nucleotides read TGTGCCAGCAGCCCGCCGGGACAGCGCAATCAGCCCCAGCATTTT.

The chain employs TRBV9 and TRBJ2-3, with 7 bases that match TRBD1. V dropped 4 bases and J dropped 0; count of bases not matched to a gene: 5. The germline gives CDR1 SGDLS, CDR2 YYNGEE. This CDR3 contains 15 residues. The CDR3 here is CASSRQGLSTDTQYF. CDR3 bases: TGTGCCAGCAGCCGACAGGGCCTTAGCACAGATACGCAGTATTTT.

V is TRBV6-1 and J is TRBJ1-2; D possibly corresponds to TRBD1 (5 bases). CDR3 size: 15 residues. Trimming removed 1 base from V and 3 bases from J, with 12 bases in between. Germline CDR1 MNHNS, CDR2 SASEGT. In DNA form, the CDR3 reads TGTGCCAGCAGTGAAGGAAACAAGGGGTACTATGGCTACACCTTC. Its translation: CASSEGNKGYYGYTF.

This chain links TRBV7-6 with TRBJ1-4; a possible D gene is TRBD1 (6 bases). Looked up from germline, CDR1 is SGHVS and CDR2 is FNYEAQ. The ends were cut back, 5 bases at V and 7 bases at J, with 23 bases in the middle. The CDR3 extends over 17 amino acids. The CDR3 nucleotides read TGTGCCAGCAGCCCGACGATACCGGCAGGGGTCGGTGAAAAACTGTTTTTT. This gives the protein CASSPTIPAGVGEKLFF.

This clone was counted once. This chain connects TRBV7-3 to TRBJ2-1; unclear D gene. This CDR3 region has 13 residues. The ends were cut back, 5 bases at V and 6 bases at J, with 11 bases in the middle. Germline values: CDR1 SGHTA, CDR2 FQGTGA. The CDR3 sequence: CASSLIASNEQFF. The CDR3 region has the DNA TGTGCCAGCAGCCTCATCGCCAGCAATGAGCAGTTCTTC. Complete variable domain (other parts from reference TRBV7-3 and TRBJ2-1): GAGVSQTPSNKVTEKGKYVELRCDPISGHTALYWYRQSLGQGPEFLIYFQGTGAADDSGLPNDRFFAVRPEGSVSTLKIQRTERGDSAVYLCASSLIASNEQFFGPGTRLTVL.

This clone was detected a few times. This chain uses TRBV5-4 with TRBJ1-4; 8 bases are a match to TRBD1. Per germline, CDR1 SGHNT and CDR2 YYREEE (reference sequence). The junction had 2 bases not matched to a gene; V was cut back by 0 bases and J by 7 bases. This CDR3 is 14 amino acids long. The CDR3 sequence is CASSLAGGGEKLFF. The CDR3 coding sequence is TGTGCCAGCAGCTTGGCAGGGGGCGGTGAAAAACTGTTTTTT.

In nucleotides, the CDR3 is TGTGCCAGCAGCGTAGGGACAACCAACACCGGGGAGCTGTTTTTT. Translation gives CASSVGTTNTGELFF. This chain uses TRBV9 with TRBJ2-2; TRBD1 is a possible D gene (5 bases). CDR1 and CDR2 from the germline V gene are SGDLS and YYNGEE. Trimming stripped 0 bases from V and 2 bases from J, with 8 bases between. The CDR3 spans 15 residues.

This rearrangement joins TRBV6-1 to TRBJ1-2; TRBD1 might be the D (6 bases). The CDR3 is made up of 14 amino acids. Germline V CDR1 and CDR2: MNHNS, SASEGT. Trimming pared 3 bases from V and 4 bases from J, leaving 12 bases between. DNA of the CDR3: TGTGCCAGCAGTGACGACAGGTCTTTCTATGGCTACACCTTC. This codes for CASSDDRSFYGYTF.

The chain joins TRBV11-2 to TRBJ2-7, with D maybe TRBD1 (5 bases). Trimming cost V 4 bases and J 7 bases, with 14 bases left between them. The CDR3 contains 13 residues. The germline V gene has CDR1 SGHAT and CDR2 FQNNGV. CDR3 amino acids: CASSSRERSEQYF. The CDR3, as DNA: TGTGCCAGCAGCTCCAGGGAAAGGAGTGAGCAGTACTTC.

The chain combines TRBV19 with TRBJ1-5, with D perhaps matching TRBD1 (5 bases). The ends were cut back, 9 bases at V and 2 bases at J, with 14 bases in the middle. The CDR3 spans 14 residues. Germline V gives CDR1 LNHDA, CDR2 SQIVND (reference sequence). The CDR3 DNA sequence: TGTGCCAGCGTAGCATTAGGGGGCAATCAGCCCCAGCATTTT. Amino acid sequence: CASVALGGNQPQHF. Full variable domain (rest looked up from reference TRBV19 and TRBJ1-5): DGGITQSPKYLFRKEGQNVTLSCEQNLNHDAMYWYRQDPGQGLRLIYYSQIVNDFQKGDIAEGYSVSREKKESFPLTVTSAQKNPTAFYLCASVALGGNQPQHFGDGTRLSIL.

A word on this clone: The junction shows a germline mismatch at one end, possibly a read error. The chain links TRBV5-6 to TRBJ1-1, with D unresolved. Germline values: CDR1 SGHDT, CDR2 YYEEEE. The CDR3 runs 12 residues. CDR3 coding DNA: TGTGCCAGCAGCTTTGTGAACACTAAAGCTTTCTTT. It is translated as CASSFVNTKAFF.

In regard to this clone: Other DNA sequences from this sample encode an identical CDR3 as well. CDR3 region: CASSQDGPGQGGEKLFF. Here the CDR3 DNA reads TGCGCCAGCAGCCAAGACGGGCCGGGACAGGGGGGTGAAAAACTGTTTTTT. The chain recombines TRBV4-3 with TRBJ1-4, with TRBD1 matching 11 bases. This CDR3 region has 17 residues. Germline V gives CDR1 LGHNA, CDR2 YSLEER. V dropped 0 bases and J dropped 7; count of bases not matched to a gene: 7.

V gene TRBV3-1 (or the pseudogene TRBV3-2) combines with J gene TRBJ1-2; 9 bases are shared with TRBD1. V shed 3 bases and J 3 bases; nucleotides not matched to a gene: 8. This CDR3 has 16 residues. Germline CDR1 LGHDT, CDR2 YNNKEL (reference sequence). CDR3 coding DNA: TGTGCCAGCAGCCAGGTACTTACAGGGGGCGACTATGGCTACACCTTC. As protein: CASSQVLTGGDYGYTF.

The chain uses TRBV5-1 and TRBJ2-3; no firm D call. Per the germline V gene, CDR1 is SGHRS and CDR2 is YFSETQ. This CDR3 is 16 amino acids long. The V end was cut by 0 bases, the J end by 0 bases, with 11 bases between. The CDR3 DNA follows: TGCGCCAGCAGCTTGGAGGGCCAGCCTAGCACAGATACGCAGTATTTT. This sequence encodes CASSLEGQPSTDTQYF. The entire variable domain, with the rest obtained from reference TRBV5-1 and TRBJ2-3, is as follows: KAGVTQTPRYLIKTRGQQVTLSCSPISGHRSVSWYQQTPGQGLQFLFEYFSETQRNKGNFPGRFSGRQFSNSRSEMNVSTLELGDSALYLCASSLEGQPSTDTQYFGPGTRLTVL.

This clone came up a few times. The chain combines TRBV3-1 (or the pseudogene TRBV3-2) with TRBJ1-1; D gene uncertain. The CDR3 runs to 12 residues. Germline assignment: CDR1 LGHDT and CDR2 YNNKEL (reference sequence). Trimming cost V 2 bases and J 5 bases, with 6 bases left between them. The CDR3 nucleotides read TGTGCCAGCAGCCAATCCCAAACTGAAGCTTTCTTT. Translated: CASSQSQTEAFF.

This clone was counted once. This chain links TRBV19 with TRBJ2-5, with D tentatively TRBD1 or TRBD2 (5 bases each). The CDR3 extends over 16 amino acids. Germline-derived CDR1 and CDR2 are LNHDA and SQIVND (reference sequence). The ends were cut back, 7 bases at V and 0 bases at J, with 18 bases in the middle. The CDR3 DNA follows: TGTGCCAGTACCTCTCGGGGCGCTTCGGACCAAGAGACCCAGTACTTC. Translated: CASTSRGASDQETQYF.

This clone showed up just a few times. The V gene is TRBV2, the J gene TRBJ1-5; tentatively, D is TRBD1 (5 bases). Trimming removed 0 bases at V and 6 bases at J, with 9 bases between. This CDR3 region has 14 residues. CDR1 is SNHLY, CDR2 FYNNEI, per germline. The CDR3 sequence is CASSEAGGSQPQHF. In DNA, the CDR3 is TGTGCCAGCAGTGAAGCTGGGGGTAGTCAGCCCCAGCATTTT. Full variable domain (outside the CDR3, taken from reference TRBV2 and TRBJ1-5): EPEVTQTPSHQVTQMGQEVILRCVPISNHLYFYWYRQILGQKVEFLVSFYNNEISEKSEIFDDQFSVERPDGSNFTLKIRSTKLEDSAMYFCASSEAGGSQPQHFGDGTRLSIL.

V is TRBV11-2 and J is TRBJ2-1, with D perhaps matching TRBD2 (5 bases). V was clipped by 5 bases and J by 6 bases, with 17 bases between them. The length of the CDR3 is 15 residues. CDR1 is SGHAT and CDR2 is FQNNGV in the germline V gene. The CDR3 DNA reads as TGTGCCAGCAGCCCCGGGGTCCTAGTCAGCAATGAGCAGTTCTTC. Protein sequence: CASSPGVLVSNEQFF.

V is TRBV20-1 and J is TRBJ1-4; D is unclear. The CDR3 has 11 residues. CDR1 and CDR2 from the germline V gene are DFQATT and SNEGSKA (reference sequence). V was shortened by 3 bases and J by 7 bases, with 6 bases between the two germline ends. The CDR3, as DNA: TGCAGTGCTAGGTCGATTGAAAAACTGTTTTTT. This sequence encodes CSARSIEKLFF.

V gene TRBV13 combines with J gene TRBJ1-1, with TRBD1 as a possible D gene (6 bases). The CDR3 is 19 amino acids. The V end was cut by 3 bases, the J end by 1 base, with 24 bases between. Germline V gene data show CDR1 as PRHDT and CDR2 as FYEKMQ (reference sequence). In nucleotides, the CDR3 is TGTGCCAGCAGCTTCTTGACGCTAAATACAGGGCAGGGGAACACTGAAGCTTTCTTT. Residues: CASSFLTLNTGQGNTEAFF.